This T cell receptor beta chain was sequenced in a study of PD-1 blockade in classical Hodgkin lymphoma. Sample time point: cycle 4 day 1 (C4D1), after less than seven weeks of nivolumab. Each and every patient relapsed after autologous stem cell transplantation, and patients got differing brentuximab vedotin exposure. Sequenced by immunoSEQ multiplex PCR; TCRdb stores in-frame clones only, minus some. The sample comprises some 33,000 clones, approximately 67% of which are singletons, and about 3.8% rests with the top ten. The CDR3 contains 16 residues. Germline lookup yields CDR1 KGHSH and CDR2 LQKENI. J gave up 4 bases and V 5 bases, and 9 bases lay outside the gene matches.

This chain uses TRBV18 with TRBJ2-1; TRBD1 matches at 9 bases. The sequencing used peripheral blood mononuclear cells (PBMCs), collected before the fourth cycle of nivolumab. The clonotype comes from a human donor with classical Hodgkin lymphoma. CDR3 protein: CASSADRGGSYNEQFF. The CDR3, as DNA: TGTGCCAGCTCAGCGGACAGGGGTGGGTCATACAATGAGCAGTTCTTC. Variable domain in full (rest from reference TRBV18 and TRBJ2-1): NAGVMQNPRHLVRRRGQEARLRCSPMKGHSHVYWYRQLPEEGLKFMVYLQKENIIDESGMPKERFSAEFPKEGPSILRIQQVVRGDSAAYFCASSADRGGSYNEQFFGPGTRLTVL.